This T cell receptor (beta chain) originates from a study of control samples from healthy donors and cancer patients. Libraries were prepared by immunoSEQ multiplex PCR; TCRdb keeps only in-frame clonotypes and omits some of them. Of tens of thousands of clones listed, approximately 88% are singletons. V lost 5 bases to trimming and J lost 3 bases; unmatched junction nucleotides: 2. The CDR3 spans 13 residues. Germline V CDR1 and CDR2: MGHDK, SYGVNS. The chain is built from TRBV25-1 and TRBJ2-7; TRBD1 matches at 9 bases. Sequences were obtained from PBMCs. The sequence derives from a man aged 70-80 years with lung cancer. The CDR3 DNA reads TGTGCCAGCAGTTTGGACAGGGGCTACGAGCAGTACTTC. Translated: CASSLDRGYEQYF.